The rows below give T cell receptor beta chains drawn from one sample of a study of cytomegalovirus exposure and HLA in healthy donors. Libraries were prepared by immunoSEQ multiplex PCR; TCRdb keeps only in-frame clonotypes and omits some of them. The clone table shows 100,000 to 150,000 clones, with the ten largest holding 2% to 2.5%. Sequenced: PBMCs. The receptors here all came from a man in his forties or fifties in good health and CMV-seronegative. Both conserved end residues are trimmed from each CDR3.

>17|TRBV6-1
ASSVSGSPVTASTDTQY
>15|TRBV27
ASSLYPGTGSGDEQF
>15|TRBV7-9
ASSLIAGGRESYEQY
>14|TRBV7-8
ASSPLPGTGLGEQF
>13|TRBV5-1
ASSLRTGGNSPLH
>11|TRBV6-1
ASSAQGRTEAF
>13|TRBV28
ASNPGQGAWQPQH
>13|TRBV5-1
ASSLRRGRNYGYT
>13|TRBV5-1
ASSLARPTAYGYT
>15|TRBV5-8
ASSRLAGGPGTGELF
>13|TRBV9
ASSVLGGNTGELF
>14|TRBV7-8
ASSLVGGKNTGELF
>14|TRBV4-3
ASSQDLRGLWNEQF
>14|TRBV7-2
ASSSGGTSGSSSQY
>12|TRBV6-5
ASGGLAGSYEQY